This TCR beta chain was recovered during a study of human T cells and chemical hapten exposure. Overall study context: Patch tests of 0.01% DPC on the upper back were read at 6 days.

In its sample, this clonotype was seen a few times. The antigen is undetermined. TCRdb reprocessed the RACE reads via MiXCR and lists one record per CDR3 protein. The profile covers some 91,000 distinct CDR3 sequences, with about an eighth appearing a single time and 2% to 2.5% taken by the ten largest. Study-level findings and limits: With patch test score, the counts of PT1 expanded TCRs showed a positive correlation. While controls formed fewer of them, expanded TCRs formed significantly more large CDR3 similarity clusters. DPC sensitization left the count of TCRs above 1 in 1000 unchanged.

Time point in this sample: patch test 1, 2 weeks after DPC sensitization. Treatment in this sample: therapeutic diphenylcyclopropenone sensitization with weekly scalp DPC. The sequences come from whole blood, collected in connection with sensitization to the hapten diphenylcyclopropenone (DPC). The receptor's source is a middle-aged woman with alopecia areata. Some clones in this sample may be carry-over from other donors' samples.

The CDR3 sequence is CAASVAAMNTEAFF. The CDR3 DNA reads as TGTGCCGCGAGCGTGGCAGCTATGAACACTGAAGCTTTCTTT. The gene calls are TRBV6-2 or TRBV6-3 and TRBJ1-1; D is uncertain. Per germline, CDR1 MNHEY and CDR2 SVGEGT. The CDR3 length is 14 residues. The V gene lost 11 bases and the J gene lost 0 bases, with 16 bases spanning the gap.